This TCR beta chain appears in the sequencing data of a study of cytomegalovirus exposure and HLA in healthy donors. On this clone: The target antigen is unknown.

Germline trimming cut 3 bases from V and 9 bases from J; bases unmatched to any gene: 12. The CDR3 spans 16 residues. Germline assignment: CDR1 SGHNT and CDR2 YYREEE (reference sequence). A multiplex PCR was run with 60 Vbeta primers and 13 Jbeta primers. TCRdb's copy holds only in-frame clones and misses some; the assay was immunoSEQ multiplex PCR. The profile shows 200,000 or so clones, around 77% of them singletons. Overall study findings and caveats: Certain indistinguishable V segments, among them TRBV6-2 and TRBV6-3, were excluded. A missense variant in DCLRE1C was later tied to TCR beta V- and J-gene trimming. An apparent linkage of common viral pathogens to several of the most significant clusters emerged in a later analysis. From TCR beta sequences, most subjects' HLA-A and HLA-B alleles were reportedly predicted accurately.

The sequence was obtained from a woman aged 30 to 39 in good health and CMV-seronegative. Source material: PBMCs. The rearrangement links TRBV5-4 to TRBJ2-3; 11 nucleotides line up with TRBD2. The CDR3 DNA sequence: TGTGCCAGCAGCTGCCAACTAGCGGGGGCTTCTTGCACGCAGTATTTT. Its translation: CASSCQLAGASCTQYF.